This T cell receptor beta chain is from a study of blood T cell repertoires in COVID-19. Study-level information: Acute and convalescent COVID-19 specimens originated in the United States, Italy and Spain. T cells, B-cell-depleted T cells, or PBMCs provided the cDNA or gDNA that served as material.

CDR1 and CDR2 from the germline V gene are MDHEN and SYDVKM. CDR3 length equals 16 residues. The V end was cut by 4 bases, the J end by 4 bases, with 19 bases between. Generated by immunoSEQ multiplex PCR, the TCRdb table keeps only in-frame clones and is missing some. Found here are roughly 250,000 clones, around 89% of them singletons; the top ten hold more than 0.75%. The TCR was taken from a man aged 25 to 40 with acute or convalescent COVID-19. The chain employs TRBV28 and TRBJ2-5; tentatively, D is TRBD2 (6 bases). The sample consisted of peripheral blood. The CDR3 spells CASSYQSAAGSETQYF. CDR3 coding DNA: TGTGCCAGCAGTTATCAGTCTGCAGCGGGTTCAGAGACCCAGTACTTC.